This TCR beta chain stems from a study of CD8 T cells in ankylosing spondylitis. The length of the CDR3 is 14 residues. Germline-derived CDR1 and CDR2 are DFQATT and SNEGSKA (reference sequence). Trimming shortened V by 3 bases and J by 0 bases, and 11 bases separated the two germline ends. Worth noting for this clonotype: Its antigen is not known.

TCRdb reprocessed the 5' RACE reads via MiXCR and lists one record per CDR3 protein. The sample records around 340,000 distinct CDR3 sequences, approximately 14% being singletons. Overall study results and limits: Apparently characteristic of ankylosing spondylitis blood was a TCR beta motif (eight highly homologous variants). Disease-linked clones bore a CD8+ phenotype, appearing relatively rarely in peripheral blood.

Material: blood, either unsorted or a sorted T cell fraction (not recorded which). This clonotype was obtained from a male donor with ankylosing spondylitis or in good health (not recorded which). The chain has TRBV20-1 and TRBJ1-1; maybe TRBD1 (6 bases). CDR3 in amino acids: CSASLGGLNTEAFF. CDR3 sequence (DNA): TGCAGTGCTAGTCTCGGGGGGCTGAACACTGAAGCTTTCTTT.